Shown below are 16 T cell receptor beta chains from a single sample sequenced in a study of T cells in Graves' hyperthyroidism and ophthalmopathy. What was amplified from RNA transcripts were TCR beta CDR3 regions. HTBI primers were used for first-round RT-PCR of the TCR CDR3. TCRdb recomputed calls from the multiplex PCR reads with MiXCR, one row per CDR3 protein. The data show approximately 490,000 distinct CDR3 sequences, roughly 23% seen once. Sample: blood. The source of these receptors is a woman in her seventies with Graves' ophthalmopathy.

The genes are TRBV7-2 and TRBJ2-1; TRBD2 matches 8 bases. The V gene's germline CDR1 is SGHTA and CDR2 FQGNSA. V shed 5 bases, J shed 4 bases, and the junction held 7 bases outside the gene matches. The length of the CDR3 is 15 residues. The CDR3 region has the DNA TGTGCCAGCAGCACGGGACTAGGCCCTTACAATGAGCAGTTCTTC. Translated, it gives CASSTGLGPYNEQFF.

In this sample, this clonotype turned up many times. The rearrangement links TRBV6-1 to TRBJ2-7; tentative D call: TRBD1 (6 bases). CDR3 length: 14 residues. Germline CDR1 reads MNHNS; CDR2 reads SASEGT. Trimming shortened V by 3 bases and J by 7 bases, and 16 bases separated the two germline ends. The CDR3 bases are TGTGCCAGCAGTGACGACAGGTTGAAACGGGAGCAGTACTTC. It yields the protein CASSDDRLKREQYF.

This clonotype showed up just a few times. The chain carries TRBV13 and TRBJ2-7; tentatively, D is TRBD1 or TRBD2 (5 bases each). This CDR3 has 15 residues. CDR1 PRHDT and CDR2 FYEKMQ come from the germline V gene (reference sequence). V was trimmed by 6 bases and J by 4 bases, leaving 19 bases between them. The CDR3 here is CASSPPGPGLYEQYF. In DNA form, the CDR3 reads TGTGCCAGCAGTCCCCCGGGTCCGGGGCTTTACGAGCAGTACTTC.

CDR3 residues: CASKGAEVGPDTQYF. CDR3 nucleotides: TGCGCCAGCAAGGGGGCGGAGGTGGGGCCAGATACGCAGTATTTT. The gene calls are TRBV10-2 and TRBJ2-3, with 7 nucleotides matching TRBD1. V was clipped by 7 bases and J by 4 bases; unmatched bases: 11. The CDR3 spans 15 residues. CDR1 WSHSY and CDR2 SAAADI come from the germline V gene.

The CDR3 coding sequence is TGTGCCAGCAGCGTAGAAATAGCGGGATGGTCAGACAATGAGCAGTTCTTC. It specifies CASSVEIAGWSDNEQFF. The chain has TRBV9 and TRBJ2-1, with 8 bases lining up with TRBD2. This CDR3 region has 17 residues. Germline V CDR1 and CDR2: SGDLS, YYNGEE. V shed 0 bases, J shed 5 bases, and the junction held 10 bases outside the gene matches. Together with reference TRBV9 and TRBJ2-1, the CDR3 gives the full variable domain: DSGVTQTPKHLITATGQRVTLRCSPRSGDLSVYWYQQSLDQGLQFLIQYYNGEERAKGNILERFSAQQFPDLHSELNLSSLELGDSALYFCASSVEIAGWSDNEQFFGPGTRLTVL.

The gene calls are TRBV20-1 and TRBJ2-1; TRBD1 matches at 7 bases. The CDR3 covers 15 residues. Germline V gives CDR1 DFQATT, CDR2 SNEGSKA (reference sequence). J was trimmed by 4 bases and V by 6 bases; bases with no gene match: 12. This CDR3 reads CSAPVGDSGYNEQFF. As DNA, the CDR3 is TGCAGTGCCCCTGTGGGGGACAGTGGTTACAATGAGCAGTTCTTC.

This clonotype has just a few counts. V is TRBV7-6 and J is TRBJ1-4, with TRBD1 matching over 10 bases. From germline, CDR1 is SGHVS and CDR2 FNYEAQ. Trimming at V came to 5 bases and at J to 3 bases, leaving 3 bases not matched to a gene. CDR3 length: 15 residues. The CDR3 protein is CASSTGQGANEKLFF. The CDR3 DNA sequence: TGTGCCAGCAGCACCGGACAGGGGGCTAATGAAAAACTGTTTTTT.

The V gene is TRBV12-3 or TRBV12-4, the J gene TRBJ2-1; 9 bases map to TRBD2. V lost 4 bases, J lost 10 bases, and 8 bases stayed unmatched. The CDR3 sequence is 14 residues long. Here the CDR3 reads CASSSGGGVEEQFF. Written as DNA, the CDR3 is TGTGCCAGCAGTTCCGGCGGGGGGGTGGAGGAGCAGTTCTTC.

At least ten counts were recorded for this clonotype. In DNA form, the CDR3 reads TGTGCCAGCAGCATCATAAGGGGCCGGGGGCACGAGCAGTACTTC. It specifies CASSIIRGRGHEQYF. The genes are TRBV11-2 and TRBJ2-7, with D perhaps matching TRBD1 or TRBD2 (6 bases each). The CDR3 consists of 15 residues. V lost 5 bases and J lost 5, with 19 bases in between. Germline V lookup: CDR1 SGHAT, CDR2 FQNNGV.

This rearrangement joins TRBV12-3 or TRBV12-4 to TRBJ1-5; D unclear. The CDR3 sequence is 12 residues long. Trimming pared 6 bases from V and 4 bases from J, leaving 7 bases between. DNA of the CDR3: TGTGCCAGCAGCGCCACTAATCAGCCCCAGCATTTT. This gives the protein CASSATNQPQHF.

The chain carries TRBV2 and TRBJ2-7; unclear D gene. Looked up from germline, CDR1 is SNHLY and CDR2 is FYNNEI. The length of the CDR3 is 10 residues. Trimming pared 4 bases from V and 5 bases from J, leaving 3 bases between. The CDR3 protein is CASSVNEQYF. The CDR3 nucleotides are TGTGCCAGCAGTGTGAACGAGCAGTACTTC.

The table lists this clonotype with a few counts. The chain couples TRBV7-9 to TRBJ2-2; D uncertain. V lost 5 bases and J 1 base, leaving 17 bases between the germline ends. The CDR3 has 17 residues. Germline values: CDR1 SEHNR, CDR2 FQNEAQ (reference sequence). The CDR3 coding sequence is TGTGCCAGCAGCCAAAATCCGGTTAGACAGAACACCGGGGAGCTGTTTTTT. Its protein product is CASSQNPVRQNTGELFF.

The V and J genes are TRBV6-9 and TRBJ2-1; tentatively, D is TRBD2 (6 bases). Germline assignment: CDR1 MNHGY and CDR2 SVAAGI. The CDR3 has 16 amino acids. Deletions cut 3 bases from V and 3 bases from J, with 15 bases between. This chain's CDR3 is CASSYIGGALYNEQFF. The CDR3 DNA reads TGTGCCAGCAGTTACATCGGGGGAGCCCTCTACAATGAGCAGTTCTTC.

This clonotype was recorded a few times. The V gene is TRBV7-9, the J gene TRBJ2-7, with a possible D match to TRBD1 (5 bases). Germline V gene sequence: CDR1 SEHNR, CDR2 FQNEAQ (reference sequence). There are 15 residues in the CDR3. With 5 bases removed from V and 1 base from J, the gap between germline ends came to 15 bases. The CDR3 DNA follows: TGTGCCAGCAGCCAAACCGTTGGGGCTTCCTACGAGCAGTACTTC. Encoded protein: CASSQTVGASYEQYF. The whole variable domain, filled in from reference TRBV7-9 and TRBJ2-7, reads DTGVSQNPRHKITKRGQNVTFRCDPISEHNRLYWYRQTLGQGPEFLTYFQNEAQLEKSRLLSDRFSAERPKGSFSTLEIQRTEQGDSAMYLCASSQTVGASYEQYFGPGTRLTVT.

The sample holds many counts of this clonotype. The CDR3 DNA is TGTGCCAGCAGCTTAGACAATCAGCCCCAGCATTTT. This gives the protein CASSLDNQPQHF. This chain uses TRBV7-9 with TRBJ1-5, with no clear D. Germline CDR1 SEHNR, CDR2 FQNEAQ (reference sequence). This CDR3 contains 12 residues. V gave up 1 base and J gave up 3 bases, with 1 base separating them.

This clonotype showed up just once. DNA of the CDR3: TGCGCCAGCAGCGCCGGGACAGGGGTGAACACTGAAGCTTTCTTT. Amino acids: CASSAGTGVNTEAFF. The chain carries TRBV5-1 and TRBJ1-1, with 10 bases lining up with TRBD1. V gave up 4 bases and J gave up 0 bases; unmatched junction bases: 3. This CDR3 has 15 residues. Germline V gene data show CDR1 as SGHRS and CDR2 as YFSETQ.